One and the same sample provided the 8 T cell receptor beta chains below, sequenced in a study of T cell responses to AZD1222 COVID-19 vaccine. Clones were read by immunoSEQ multiplex PCR, and TCRdb kept only the in-frame ones, dropping some. The sample contains 100,000 to 120,000 clones, 70% to 90% of which appear only once. This material consisted of peripheral blood, taken on day 0 of AZD1222 vaccination. These receptors were obtained from an adult in good health.

The rearrangement joins TRBV5-1 to TRBJ1-4; D possibly corresponds to TRBD1 (5 bases). CDR1 is SGHRS, CDR2 YFSETQ, per germline. This CDR3 region has 16 residues. Trimming cost V 4 bases and J 0 bases, with 13 bases left between them. CDR3 region: CASSPTGTATNEKLFF. CDR3 sequence (DNA): TGCGCCAGCAGCCCAACCGGGACTGCAACTAATGAAAAACTGTTTTTT.

The chain is built from TRBV6-5 and TRBJ1-6, with D perhaps matching TRBD1 (5 bases). The germline CDR1 and CDR2 sequences are MNHEY and SVGAGI. The CDR3 extends over 13 amino acids. The germline V and J ends were trimmed by 8 bases and 10 bases, with 15 bases remaining between them. The CDR3 sequence is CASGREGYSPLHF. In DNA form, the CDR3 reads TGTGCCAGCGGTAGGGAGGGGTACTCACCCCTCCACTTT.

By its share, this clone is medium-sized (0.01 to 0.1%). The J gene is TRBJ1-5, the V gene TRBV6-1, with a tentative D call TRBD1 (5 bases). The germline V gene has CDR1 MNHNS and CDR2 SASEGT. Trimming shortened V by 5 bases and J by 9 bases, and 14 bases separated the two germline ends. The CDR3 spans 13 residues. The DNA for the CDR3 is TGTGCCAGCAGTTCAGTCCACGGGGGGCCCCAGCATTTT. It is translated as CASSSVHGGPQHF.

CDR3 sequence (DNA): TGTGCCAGCAGCTCCATAGGGGAAAAACTGTTTTTT. The encoded protein is CASSSIGEKLFF. V gene TRBV27 combines with J gene TRBJ1-4; D remains unclear. The germline V gene encodes CDR1 MNHEY and CDR2 SMNVEV (reference sequence). The CDR3 contains 12 residues. Trimming stripped 6 bases from V and 8 bases from J, with 10 bases between. Supplemented by reference TRBV27 and TRBJ1-4, the full variable domain reads EAQVTQNPRYLITVTGKKLTVTCSQNMNHEYMSWYRQDPGLGLRQIYYSMNVEVTDKGDVPEGYKVSRKEKRNFPLILESPSPNQTSLYFCASSSIGEKLFFGSGTQLSVL.

The chain recombines TRBV7-9 with TRBJ1-2, with 9 bases matching TRBD1. The germline CDR1 and CDR2 sequences are SEHNR and FQNEAQ (reference sequence). This CDR3 spans 15 amino acids. V lost 5 bases, J lost 6 bases, and 10 bases stayed unmatched. The CDR3 reads CASSHDPGQGNGYTF. CDR3 sequence (DNA): TGTGCCAGCAGCCACGACCCGGGACAGGGAAATGGCTACACCTTC.

The rearrangement uses TRBV7-2 and TRBJ2-4, with 9 bases that match TRBD1. Germline CDR1 and CDR2: SGHTA and FQGNSA. Trimming at V came to 0 bases and at J to 3 bases, leaving 6 bases not matched to a gene. This CDR3 spans 17 amino acids. This chain's CDR3 is CASSLAGQGLVKNIQYF. The CDR3 coding sequence is TGTGCCAGCAGCTTAGCGGGACAGGGTTTGGTCAAAAACATTCAGTACTTC.

The chain joins TRBV18 to TRBJ2-1; D not resolved. The CDR3 loop spans 15 amino acids. Looked up from germline, CDR1 is KGHSH and CDR2 is LQKENI. Trimming pared 0 bases from V and 6 bases from J, leaving 12 bases between. CDR3 sequence (DNA): TGTGCCAGCTCACCACCGTCTCAAGGGTTCAATGAGCAGTTCTTC. Encoded protein: CASSPPSQGFNEQFF. Drawing the rest from reference TRBV18 and TRBJ2-1, the complete variable domain is NAGVMQNPRHLVRRRGQEARLRCSPMKGHSHVYWYRQLPEEGLKFMVYLQKENIIDESGMPKERFSAEFPKEGPSILRIQQVVRGDSAAYFCASSPPSQGFNEQFFGPGTRLTVL.

The V call is TRBV5-4, the J call TRBJ2-2; D not certain. The CDR3 is made up of 14 amino acids. Germline V CDR1 and CDR2: SGHNT, YYREEE (reference sequence). V shed 2 bases and J shed 6 bases, with 11 bases lying between them. DNA of the CDR3: TGTGCCAGCAGCTTCGTTGACGGGTCCGGGGAGCTGTTTTTT. This sequence encodes CASSFVDGSGELFF.